The 14 T cell receptor beta chains below come from one sample, sequenced in a study of blood T cells in healthy people across ages. Through a sample-barcoded 5' primer and a J-beta primer mix, a second PCR was run for roughly 7 to 11 cycles. From the 5' RACE reads, TCRdb called clonotypes with MiXCR, one entry per CDR3 protein. Among approximately 820,000 distinct CDR3 sequences, under 45% were seen once, and the ten largest hold 15% to 25%. Material: blood. The receptor source for this set is a man aged 60 to 75 in good health.

The rearrangement uses TRBV27 and TRBJ2-7, with 9 bases matching TRBD2. Losses at the gene ends were 5 bases for V and 0 bases for J; bases not matched to a gene: 11. The CDR3 has 17 residues. Germline V gene sequence: CDR1 MNHEY, CDR2 SMNVEV (reference sequence). The CDR3 DNA sequence: TGTGCCAGCAGTGGTTTTAGCGGGGGAAGGGGCTCCTACGAGCAGTACTTC. Its protein is CASSGFSGGRGSYEQYF.

This clonotype occurred a few times. V is TRBV29-1 and J is TRBJ1-2, with no clear D. CDR3 size: 12 residues. Germline values: CDR1 SQVTM, CDR2 ANQGSEA. Trimming left V 7 bases short and J 2 bases short, with 11 bases between. This chain's CDR3 is CSGGVRNYGYTF. In DNA, the CDR3 is TGCAGCGGTGGGGTCAGGAACTATGGCTACACCTTC.

This chain connects TRBV20-1 to TRBJ2-1; D is unclear. Trimming stripped 2 bases from V and 5 bases from J, with 10 bases between. The CDR3 is 13 residues long. Germline lookup yields CDR1 DFQATT and CDR2 SNEGSKA (reference sequence). In nucleotides, the CDR3 is TGCAGTGCTAGAAGGGCATGGAACAATGAGCAGTTCTTC. Its translation: CSARRAWNNEQFF.

This clonotype has only a few counts. The chain carries TRBV5-6 and TRBJ2-1; TRBD2 agrees at 11 bases. CDR3 size: 20 residues. V was pared by 0 bases and J by 5 bases, with 16 bases of the junction left unmatched. Germline V gives CDR1 SGHDT, CDR2 YYEEEE. This CDR3 reads CASSLVSSGGQGRIDNEQFF. CDR3 DNA sequence: TGTGCCAGCAGCTTGGTATCTAGCGGGGGGCAGGGGAGGATCGACAATGAGCAGTTCTTC. Variable domain in full (rest from reference TRBV5-6 and TRBJ2-1): DAGVTQSPTHLIKTRGQQVTLRCSPKSGHDTVSWYQQALGQGPQFIFQYYEEEERQRGNFPDRFSGHQFPNYSSELNVNALLLGDSALYLCASSLVSSGGQGRIDNEQFFGPGTRLTVL.

The V and J genes are TRBV13 and TRBJ2-5; 7 bases line up with TRBD2. Unmatched junction bases numbered 17, after V lost 5 bases and J lost 11 bases. The germline CDR1 and CDR2 sequences are PRHDT and FYEKMQ (reference sequence). The CDR3 runs to 15 residues. The DNA for the CDR3 is TGTGCCAGCAGCGGAAGAGGACTAGGGTACAATGAGCAGTACTTC. Its protein is CASSGRGLGYNEQYF.

This clonotype turned up a few times. The genes are TRBV9 and TRBJ2-7, with 14 bases fitting TRBD2. This CDR3 is built from 15 residues. Germline lookup yields CDR1 SGDLS and CDR2 YYNGEE. With V trimmed by 2 bases and J by 4 bases, 2 bases remained unmatched. CDR3 residues: CASSVGTSGGYEQYF. The CDR3 nucleotides read TGTGCCAGCAGCGTCGGGACTAGCGGGGGTTACGAGCAGTACTTC.

The rearrangement links TRBV2 to TRBJ2-1, with 10 bases matching TRBD2. Germline CDR1 is SNHLY and CDR2 is FYNNEI. The V and J ends lost 4 bases and 7 bases, in that order; junction bases with no gene match: 7. This CDR3 comprises 15 residues. For the CDR3, the DNA is TGTGCCAGCAGTGGAGCGGGGGGGCCTAAGAATGAGCAGTTCTTC. Translating gives CASSGAGGPKNEQFF.

The chain links TRBV7-2 to TRBJ2-1, with a tentative D call TRBD2 (6 bases). Trimming stripped 5 bases from V and 8 bases from J, with 10 bases between. The CDR3 has 12 residues. Per the germline V gene, CDR1 is SGHTA and CDR2 is FQGNSA. CDR3 sequence reads: CASSPRRDEQFF. The CDR3, as DNA: TGTGCCAGCAGCCCTAGGAGGGATGAGCAGTTCTTC.

The chain carries TRBV15 and TRBJ1-5, with a possible D match to TRBD1 (6 bases). CDR1 LNHNV and CDR2 YYDKDF come from the germline V gene (reference sequence). Trimming took off 0 bases at V and 7 bases at J, with 16 bases between the two ends. This CDR3 comprises 16 residues. As DNA, the CDR3 is TGTGCCACCAGCAGAGAACTCCGACAGGCAGAGCAGCCCCAGCATTTT. Residues: CATSRELRQAEQPQHF. Using reference TRBV15 and TRBJ1-5 for the parts outside the CDR3, the full variable domain is DAMVIQNPRYQVTQFGKPVTLSCSQTLNHNVMYWYQQKSSQAPKLLFHYYDKDFNNEADTPDNFQSRRPNTSFCFLDIRSPGLGDTAMYLCATSRELRQAEQPQHFGDGTRLSIL.

This chain joins TRBV20-1 and TRBJ2-1; TRBD1 matches at 7 bases. The CDR3 covers 14 residues. Germline CDR1 is DFQATT and CDR2 is SNEGSKA (reference sequence). V shed 6 bases and J 2 bases; nucleotides not matched to a gene: 7. This CDR3 reads CSAWAGQAYNEQFF. The CDR3 coding sequence is TGCAGTGCCTGGGCAGGACAGGCCTACAATGAGCAGTTCTTC.

As DNA, the CDR3 is TGCAGTGCCTCTCAAATCCAGGCCGGGGCCAACGTCCTGACTTTC. Encoded protein: CSASQIQAGANVLTF. V gene TRBV20-1 combines with J gene TRBJ2-6; D is undetermined. CDR1 DFQATT and CDR2 SNEGSKA come from the germline V gene (reference sequence). V gave up 6 bases and J gave up 4 bases, with 16 bases separating them. The CDR3 runs to 15 residues.

This clonotype has a handful of counts. The genes are TRBV27 and TRBJ2-1, with TRBD1 matching over 11 bases. Germline CDR1 reads MNHEY; CDR2 reads SMNVEV (reference sequence). Trimming removed 5 bases from V and 5 bases from J; junction bases left unmatched: 8. This CDR3 spans 16 amino acids. The CDR3 region is CASSPWTGGIHNEQFF. CDR3 nucleotides: TGTGCCAGCAGTCCCTGGACAGGGGGCATACACAATGAGCAGTTCTTC.

The V and J genes are TRBV29-1 and TRBJ2-2; D is ambiguous. Per the germline V gene, CDR1 is SQVTM and CDR2 is ANQGSEA. The V and J ends lost 5 bases and 1 base respectively, with 5 bases between them. The CDR3 spans 12 residues. CDR3 in DNA: TGCAGCGTTCCAGGGAACACCGGGGAGCTGTTTTTT. This gives the protein CSVPGNTGELFF.

In its sample, this clonotype was seen a few times. This chain uses TRBV15 with TRBJ1-5, with a tentative D call TRBD1 (6 bases). Trimming stripped 5 bases from V and 5 bases from J, with 10 bases between. The germline V gene has CDR1 LNHNV and CDR2 YYDKDF (reference sequence). This CDR3 comprises 13 residues. CDR3 sequence: CATSADRDQPQHF. CDR3 sequence (DNA): TGTGCCACCAGCGCGGACAGAGATCAGCCCCAGCATTTT.